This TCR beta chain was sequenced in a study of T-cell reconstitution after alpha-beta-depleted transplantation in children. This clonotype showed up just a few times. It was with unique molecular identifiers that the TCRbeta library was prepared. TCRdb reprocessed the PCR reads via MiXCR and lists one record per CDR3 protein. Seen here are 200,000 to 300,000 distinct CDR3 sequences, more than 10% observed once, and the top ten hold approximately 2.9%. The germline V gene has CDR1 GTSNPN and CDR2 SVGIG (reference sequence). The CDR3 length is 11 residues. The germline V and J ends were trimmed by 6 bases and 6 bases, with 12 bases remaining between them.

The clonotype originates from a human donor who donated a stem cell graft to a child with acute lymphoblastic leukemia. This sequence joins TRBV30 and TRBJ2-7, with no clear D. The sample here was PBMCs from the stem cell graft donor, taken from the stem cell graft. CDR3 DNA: TGTGCCTGCAGCCTTGGGGTCGAGCAGTACTTC. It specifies CACSLGVEQYF.